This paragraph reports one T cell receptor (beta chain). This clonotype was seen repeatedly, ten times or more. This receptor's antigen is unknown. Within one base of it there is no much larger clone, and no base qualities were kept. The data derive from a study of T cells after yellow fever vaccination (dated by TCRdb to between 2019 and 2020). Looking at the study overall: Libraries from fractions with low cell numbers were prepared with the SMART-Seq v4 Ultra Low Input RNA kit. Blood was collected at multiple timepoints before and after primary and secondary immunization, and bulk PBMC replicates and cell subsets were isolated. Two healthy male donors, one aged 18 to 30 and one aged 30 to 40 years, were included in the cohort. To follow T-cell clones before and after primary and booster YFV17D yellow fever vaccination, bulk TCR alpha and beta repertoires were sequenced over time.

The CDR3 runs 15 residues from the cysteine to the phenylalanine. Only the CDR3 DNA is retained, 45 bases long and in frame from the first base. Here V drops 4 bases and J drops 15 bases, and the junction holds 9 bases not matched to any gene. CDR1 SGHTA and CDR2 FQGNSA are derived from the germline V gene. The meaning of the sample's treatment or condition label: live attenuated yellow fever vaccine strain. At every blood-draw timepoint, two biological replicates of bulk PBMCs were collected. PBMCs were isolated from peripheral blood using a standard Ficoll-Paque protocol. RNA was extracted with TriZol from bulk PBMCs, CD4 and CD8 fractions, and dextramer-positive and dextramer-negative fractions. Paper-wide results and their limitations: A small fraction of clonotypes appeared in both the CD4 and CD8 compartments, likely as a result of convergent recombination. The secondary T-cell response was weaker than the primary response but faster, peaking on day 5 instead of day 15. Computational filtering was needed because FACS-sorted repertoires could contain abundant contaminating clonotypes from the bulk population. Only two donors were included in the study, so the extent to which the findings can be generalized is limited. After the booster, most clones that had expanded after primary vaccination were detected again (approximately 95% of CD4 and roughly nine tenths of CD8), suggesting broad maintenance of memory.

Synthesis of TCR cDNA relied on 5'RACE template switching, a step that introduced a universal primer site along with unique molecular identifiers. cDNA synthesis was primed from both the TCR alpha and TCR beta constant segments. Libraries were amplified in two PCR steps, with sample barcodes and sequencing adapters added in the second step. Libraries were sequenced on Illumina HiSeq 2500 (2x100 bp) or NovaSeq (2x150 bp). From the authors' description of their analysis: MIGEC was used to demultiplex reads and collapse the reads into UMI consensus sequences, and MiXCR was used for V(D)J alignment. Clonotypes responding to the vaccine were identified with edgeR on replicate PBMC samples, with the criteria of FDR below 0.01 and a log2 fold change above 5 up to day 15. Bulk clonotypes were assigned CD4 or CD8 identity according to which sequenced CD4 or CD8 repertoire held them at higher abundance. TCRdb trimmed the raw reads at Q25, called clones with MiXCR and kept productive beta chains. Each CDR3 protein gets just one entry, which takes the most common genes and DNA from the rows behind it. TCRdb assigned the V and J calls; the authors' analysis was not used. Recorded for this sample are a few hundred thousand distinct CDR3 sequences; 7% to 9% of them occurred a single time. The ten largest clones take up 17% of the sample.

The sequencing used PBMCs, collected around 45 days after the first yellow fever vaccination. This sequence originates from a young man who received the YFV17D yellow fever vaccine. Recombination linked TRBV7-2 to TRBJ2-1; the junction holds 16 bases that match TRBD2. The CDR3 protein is CASSYPGTSGGARFF. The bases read TGTGCCAGCAGCTACCCAGGGACTAGCGGGGGGGCCCGGTTCTTC. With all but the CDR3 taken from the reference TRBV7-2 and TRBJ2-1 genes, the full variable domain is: GAGVSQSPSNKVTEKGKDVELRCDPISGHTALYWYRQSLGQGLEFLIYFQGNSAPDKSGLPSDRFSAERTGGSVSTLTIQRTQQEDSAVYLCASSYPGTSGGARFFGPGTRLTVL.